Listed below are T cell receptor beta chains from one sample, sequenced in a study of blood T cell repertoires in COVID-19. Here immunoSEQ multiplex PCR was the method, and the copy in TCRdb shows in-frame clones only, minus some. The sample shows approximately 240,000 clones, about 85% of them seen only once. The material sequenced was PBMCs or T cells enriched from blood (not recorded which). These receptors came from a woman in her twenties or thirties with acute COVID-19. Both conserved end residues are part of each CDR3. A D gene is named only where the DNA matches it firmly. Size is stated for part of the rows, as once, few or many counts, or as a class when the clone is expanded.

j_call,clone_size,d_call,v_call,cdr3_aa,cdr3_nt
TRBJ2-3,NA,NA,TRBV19,CASSIEPRDTQYF,TGTGCCAGTAGTATTGAACCTAGAGATACGCAGTATTTT
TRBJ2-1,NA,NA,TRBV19,CASMRNNEQFF,TGTGCCAGTATGAGAAACAATGAGCAGTTCTTC
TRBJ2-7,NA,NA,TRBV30,CAWREGPYEQYF,TGTGCCTGGAGGGAGGGACCTTACGAGCAGTACTTC
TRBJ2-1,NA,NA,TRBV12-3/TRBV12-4,CASSFLDADEQFF,TGTGCCAGCAGTTTTCTAGACGCGGATGAGCAGTTCTTC
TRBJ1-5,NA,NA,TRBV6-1,CASSEQVYSNQPQHF,TGTGCCAGCAGTGAACAGGTGTATAGCAATCAGCCCCAGCATTTT
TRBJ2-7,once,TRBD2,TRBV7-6,CASSLLADSEQYF,TGTGCCAGCAGCTTACTAGCGGACTCCGAGCAGTACTTC
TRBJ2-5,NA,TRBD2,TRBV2,CASSEASGGAEQETQYF,TGTGCCAGCAGTGAAGCCAGCGGGGGGGCCGAACAAGAGACCCAGTACTTC
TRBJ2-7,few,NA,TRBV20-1,CSAHQGGEQYF,TGCAGTGCTCACCAGGGAGGCGAGCAGTACTTC
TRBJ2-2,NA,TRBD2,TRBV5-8,CASSSTSGSYTGELFF,TGTGCCAGCAGCAGTACTAGCGGGAGCTACACCGGGGAGCTGTTTTTT
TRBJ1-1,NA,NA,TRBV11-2,CASTFSGVTEAFF,TGTGCCAGCACCTTTTCGGGTGTGACTGAAGCTTTCTTT
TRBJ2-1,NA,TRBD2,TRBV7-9,CASSSLAGVMYNEQFF,TGTGCCAGCAGCTCTCTAGCGGGAGTTATGTACAATGAGCAGTTCTTC
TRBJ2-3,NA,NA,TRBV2,CASIEDSSSTDTQYF,TGTGCCAGCATTGAGGACTCGTCTAGCACAGATACGCAGTATTTT
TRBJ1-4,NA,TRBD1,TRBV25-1,CASGLPHRGTNEKLFF,TGTGCCAGCGGCCTCCCGCACAGGGGGACTAATGAAAAACTGTTTTTT
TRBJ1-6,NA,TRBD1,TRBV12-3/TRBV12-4,CASSVVPGQGAFF,TGTGCCAGCAGTGTTGTACCGGGACAGGGGGCCTTCTTT
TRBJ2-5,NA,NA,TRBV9,CASSVDRGQETQYF,TGTGCCAGCAGCGTAGATCGGGGACAAGAGACCCAGTACTTC
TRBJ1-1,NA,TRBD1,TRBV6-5,CASSPTGANTEAFF,TGTGCCAGCAGCCCCACAGGGGCGAACACTGAAGCTTTCTTT